These 19 T cell receptor beta chains came from one sample sequenced in a study of OX40 agonist ivuxolimab in advanced cancers. The assay was immunoSEQ multiplex PCR, and TCRdb's table has in-frame clones only and misses some. Found here are approximately 99,000 clones, approximately 95% of them singletons; the top ten hold 2% to 2.5%. Source: CD4+ or CD8+ T cells sorted from blood, taken in a trial of the OX40 agonist ivuxolimab. The receptors stem from an adult with an advanced solid tumor such as melanoma, head and neck, liver or kidney cancer.

This clone was counted once. This sequence joins TRBV5-1 and TRBJ1-1, with no clear D. Trimming took 0 bases from V and 5 from J, leaving 5 bases between them. This CDR3 spans 12 amino acids. Germline lookup yields CDR1 SGHRS and CDR2 YFSETQ. This CDR3 reads CASSLGRTEAFF. CDR3 DNA sequence: TGCGCCAGCAGCTTGGGACGAACTGAAGCTTTCTTT.

The chain is built from TRBV19 and TRBJ1-3; 11 bases align to TRBD1. V trimming: 5 bases; J trimming: 2 bases; junction bases outside the gene matches: 8. CDR1 is LNHDA, CDR2 SQIVND, per germline (reference sequence). The CDR3 consists of 17 residues. The CDR3 DNA reads as TGTGCCAGTAGTTCCCTATGGACAGGGGGCGCTGGAAACACCATATATTTT. The encoded protein is CASSSLWTGGAGNTIYF.

This clone occurred a few times. The rearrangement links TRBV29-1 to TRBJ1-1, with TRBD1 as a possible D gene (6 bases). This CDR3 is built from 12 residues. Trimming removed 5 bases at V and 7 bases at J, with 14 bases between. Germline CDR1 is SQVTM and CDR2 is ANQGSEA. The CDR3 is CSVNRDSGEAFF. The CDR3 bases are TGCAGCGTTAACAGGGATTCGGGTGAAGCTTTCTTT. Complete variable domain (other parts from reference TRBV29-1 and TRBJ1-1): SAVISQKPSRDICQRGTSLTIQCQVDSQVTMMFWYRQQPGQSLTLIATANQGSEATYESGFVIDKFPISRPNLTFSTLTVSNMSPEDSSIYLCSVNRDSGEAFFGQGTRLTVV.

This clone was seen only once. The chain carries TRBV27 and TRBJ2-1; 7 bases fit TRBD2. J lost 9 bases, V lost 6 bases, and 8 bases had no gene match. This CDR3 has 13 amino acids. The germline CDR1 and CDR2 sequences are MNHEY and SMNVEV (reference sequence). CDR3 DNA: TGTGCCAGCAGACGACGCGGGAGTTTTGAGCAGTTCTTC. Protein sequence: CASRRRGSFEQFF.

This clone was seen just once. The chain links TRBV7-9 to TRBJ1-1; no clear D gene. The germline V gene encodes CDR1 SEHNR and CDR2 FQNEAQ (reference sequence). This CDR3 contains 11 residues. V was clipped by 11 bases and J by 7 bases, with 14 bases between them. The CDR3 region has the DNA TGTGCCCATTGGACGGAGAGTGAAGCTTTCTTT. Encoded protein: CAHWTESEAFF.

The chain recombines TRBV9 with TRBJ1-2; no definite D call. The CDR3 covers 13 residues. The V end was cut by 0 bases, the J end by 5 bases, with 8 bases between. The germline gives CDR1 SGDLS, CDR2 YYNGEE. The CDR3 DNA follows: TGTGCCAGCAGCGTAGCCCCTAGTTATGGCTACACCTTC. This gives the protein CASSVAPSYGYTF.

CDR3 in amino acids: CASSLSGGLSSYEQYF. The CDR3 DNA reads as TGTGCCAGCAGTTTATCGGGGGGCCTAAGCTCCTACGAGCAGTACTTC. The V and J genes are TRBV27 and TRBJ2-7; tentatively, D is TRBD1 or TRBD2 (6 bases each). The CDR3 sequence is 16 residues long. V was clipped by 0 bases and J by 0 bases, with 12 bases between them. Germline lookup yields CDR1 MNHEY and CDR2 SMNVEV (reference sequence).

J is TRBJ2-7 and V is TRBV7-9; D is unclear. This CDR3 spans 14 amino acids. The V gene lost 3 bases and the J gene lost 1 base, with 10 bases spanning the gap. Germline lookup yields CDR1 SEHNR and CDR2 FQNEAQ (reference sequence). CDR3: CASSFPSNSYEQYF. In DNA, the CDR3 is TGTGCCAGCAGCTTCCCTTCTAATTCCTACGAGCAGTACTTC.

V and J are TRBV4-1 and TRBJ2-1; 7 nucleotides agree with TRBD2. Unmatched junction bases numbered 5, after V lost 0 bases and J lost 9 bases. This CDR3 region has 14 residues. The germline gives CDR1 MGHRA, CDR2 YSYEKL. CDR3 DNA: TGCGCCAGCAGCCAAGATGCCCAGCGGGGTGAGCAGTTCTTC. This gives the protein CASSQDAQRGEQFF.

The chain employs TRBV15 and TRBJ1-5, with D unclear. The germline CDR1 and CDR2 sequences are LNHNV and YYDKDF (reference sequence). The length of the CDR3 is 15 residues. V gave up 6 bases and J gave up 2 bases, with 14 bases separating them. CDR3 region: CATSDSTWGNQPQHF. As DNA, the CDR3 is TGTGCCACCAGTGACTCCACCTGGGGCAATCAGCCCCAGCATTTT.

The rearrangement uses TRBV7-9 and TRBJ2-7; the D is unclear. The germline CDR1 and CDR2 sequences are SEHNR and FQNEAQ (reference sequence). The CDR3 totals 14 residues. Between the trimmed V and J ends, which lost 7 bases and 4 bases, there was a span of 17 bases. The CDR3 DNA is TGTGCCAGCACCTCTAACGGACCTTCTTACGAGCAGTACTTC. Translation gives CASTSNGPSYEQYF.

This chain links TRBV27 with TRBJ2-6; no definite D call. This CDR3 has 15 residues. V shed 2 bases and J shed 2 bases, with 7 bases lying between them. Germline CDR1 and CDR2: MNHEY and SMNVEV (reference sequence). The CDR3 loop reads CASSLRAAGANVLTF. For the CDR3, the DNA is TGTGCCAGCAGTTTAAGGGCAGCTGGGGCCAACGTCCTGACTTTC.

The CDR3 nucleotides read TGTGCCAGTAGTCAAGGACTAGCGGGAGTAAGATACGAGCAGTACTTC. As protein: CASSQGLAGVRYEQYF. V gene TRBV19 combines with J gene TRBJ2-7; TRBD2 agrees at 13 bases. CDR1 and CDR2 (germline): LNHDA, SQIVND (reference sequence). The CDR3 totals 16 residues. V was pared by 5 bases and J by 4 bases, with 8 bases of the junction left unmatched.

The chain employs TRBV28 and TRBJ2-1, with 7 bases aligning to TRBD1. The junction had 9 bases not matched to a gene; V was cut back by 6 bases and J by 4 bases. Looked up from germline, CDR1 is MDHEN and CDR2 is SYDVKM. This CDR3 comprises 15 residues. Here the CDR3 reads CASRALGQSYNEQFF. The CDR3, as DNA: TGTGCCAGCAGGGCGCTGGGACAGTCTTACAATGAGCAGTTCTTC.

The chain has TRBV4-2 and TRBJ2-2; D unresolved. The length of the CDR3 is 13 residues. The germline V and J ends were trimmed by 0 bases and 8 bases, with 7 bases remaining between them. Germline CDR1 reads LGHNA; CDR2 reads YNFKEQ. Written as DNA, the CDR3 is TGTGCCAGCAGCCAAGATCTGGGGGGGGAGCTGTTTTTT. Translated: CASSQDLGGELFF.

The chain links TRBV5-6 to TRBJ2-4, with TRBD1 as a possible D gene (6 bases). CDR3 length equals 13 residues. V was cut by 7 bases and J by 7 bases, with 15 bases left in between. Germline loops: CDR1 SGHDT, CDR2 YYEEEE. Written as DNA, the CDR3 is TGTGCCAGCGCAACCCTGGACAGTAACATTCAGTACTTC. Protein sequence: CASATLDSNIQYF. The complete variable domain, with remaining parts taken from reference TRBV5-6 and TRBJ2-4, reads DAGVTQSPTHLIKTRGQQVTLRCSPKSGHDTVSWYQQALGQGPQFIFQYYEEEERQRGNFPDRFSGHQFPNYSSELNVNALLLGDSALYLCASATLDSNIQYFGAGTRLSVL.

This clone has a single count. J is TRBJ1-1 and V is TRBV9; possible D gene TRBD1, 5 bases. Germline V gene data show CDR1 as SGDLS and CDR2 as YYNGEE. There are 15 residues in the CDR3. The ends were cut back, 0 bases at V and 1 base at J, with 10 bases in the middle. CDR3 DNA: TGTGCCAGCAGCGTAGAAGCAGGGTGGAACACTGAAGCTTTCTTT. Encoded protein: CASSVEAGWNTEAFF. Drawing the rest from reference TRBV9 and TRBJ1-1, the complete variable domain is DSGVTQTPKHLITATGQRVTLRCSPRSGDLSVYWYQQSLDQGLQFLIQYYNGEERAKGNILERFSAQQFPDLHSELNLSSLELGDSALYFCASSVEAGWNTEAFFGQGTRLTVV.

The rearrangement joins TRBV4-3 to TRBJ2-7; 7 nucleotides agree with TRBD1. The CDR3 length is 14 residues. With 8 bases clipped from V and 0 bases from J, the junction kept 7 bases outside the gene matches. Germline V gene sequence: CDR1 LGHNA, CDR2 YSLEER. The CDR3 DNA reads TGCGCCAGCTCGACAGGGACCAGCTCCTACGAGCAGTACTTC. Protein product: CASSTGTSSYEQYF.

The gene calls are TRBV11-2 and TRBJ1-6; D unclear. The germline gives CDR1 SGHAT, CDR2 FQNNGV. The germline V and J ends were trimmed by 4 bases and 9 bases, with 10 bases remaining between them. The CDR3 is 13 amino acids. The CDR3 reads CASSSDPRSPLHF. The DNA for the CDR3 is TGTGCCAGCAGCTCGGATCCTCGTTCACCCCTCCACTTT.